This T cell receptor beta chain was documented in a study of vaccination and CD4 T cells after COVID-19. Study-wide context: Convalescent donors were composed of six males and four females, of whom two were Hispanic. Each of the control cultures got a CEFX pool, an HIV-1 Nef pool, or no peptide. Study findings and constraints: The median SARS-CoV-2-reactive clonotype number increased from roughly 19 to 38, without statistical significance.

A word on this clonotype: Its antigen is not known. An end of the junction differs from the germline gene, which may be a read error.

Regarding treatment: approximately nine-day PBMC culture with coronavirus spike peptide pools or control peptides (ViraFEST assay). The authors replaced half the medium with fresh IL-2 medium on days 3 and 7. The Oncomine TCR Beta short-read assay generated sequence data from the DNA of cultured CD4+ T cells. MiXCR, run by TCRdb on the PCR reads, gives a single entry per CDR3 protein. The sample consists of thousands of distinct CDR3 sequences, approximately 55% of them appearing once. This CDR3 has 15 amino acids. Germline values: CDR1 WSHSY, CDR2 SAAADI. The chain carries TRBV10-2 and TRBJ2-1; 7 bases are shared with TRBD1. The receptor's source is a human donor who had recovered from COVID-19. Sequencing used CD4+ T cells from blood, cultured in vitro. CDR3 sequence: CASRGQGVSYNEQFF. The CDR3 nucleotides are TGTGCCAGCAGAGGCCAGGGGGTTTCCTACAATGAGCAGTTCTTC.